One and the same sample provided the 30 T cell receptor beta chains below, sequenced in a study of blood T cell repertoires in COVID-19. The method was immunoSEQ multiplex PCR; TCRdb's version includes in-frame clones alone and lacks a portion of them. Among approximately 240,000 clones listed, 84% were seen once. Material: peripheral blood. The receptors were gathered from a man aged 45-65 years with acute or convalescent COVID-19.

The chain carries TRBV5-5 and TRBJ1-5, with D hard to call. The CDR3 is made up of 15 amino acids. The V gene lost 0 bases and the J gene lost 1 base, with 8 bases spanning the gap. Germline loops: CDR1 SGHKS, CDR2 YYEKEE (reference sequence). The CDR3 loop is CASSLGAWSNQPQHF. In DNA form, the CDR3 reads TGTGCCAGCAGCTTGGGGGCTTGGAGCAATCAGCCCCAGCATTTT.

V usage is TRBV2 and J usage is TRBJ1-1, with TRBD1 identical over 11 bases. In germline, CDR1 is SNHLY, CDR2 FYNNEI. Unmatched junction bases numbered 6, after V lost 2 bases and J lost 7 bases. The CDR3 spans 15 residues. CDR3 protein: CASSERDRGLYEAFF. The CDR3, as DNA: TGTGCCAGCAGTGAACGGGACAGGGGGTTGTATGAAGCTTTCTTT.

The V call is TRBV11-3, the J call TRBJ2-3; weak D call: TRBD2 (6 bases). CDR1 is SGHNT, CDR2 YENEEA, per germline. This CDR3 contains 15 residues. V was clipped by 2 bases and J by 6 bases, with 15 bases between them. DNA of the CDR3: TGTGCCAGCAGCTTATCAGGGACTCGGGGGGATACGCAGTATTTT. Amino acids: CASSLSGTRGDTQYF. Drawing the rest from reference TRBV11-3 and TRBJ2-3, the complete variable domain is EAGVVQSPRYKIIEKKQPVAFWCNPISGHNTLYWYLQNLGQGPELLIRYENEEAVDDSQLPKDRFSAERLKGVDSTLKIQPAELGDSAVYLCASSLSGTRGDTQYFGPGTRLTVL.

The gene calls are TRBV5-1 and TRBJ1-3; TRBD1 agrees at 10 bases. This CDR3 spans 16 amino acids. Germline V gene data show CDR1 as SGHRS and CDR2 as YFSETQ. Unmatched junction bases numbered 4, after V lost 0 bases and J lost 4 bases. The CDR3 region is CASSLDDRGQGNTIYF. The CDR3 bases are TGCGCCAGCAGCTTGGATGACAGGGGGCAAGGAAACACCATATATTTT.

The chain is built from TRBV5-6 and TRBJ2-3; 12 bases are a match to TRBD2. V lost 4 bases and J lost 3; bases outside the gene matches: 9. The length of the CDR3 is 17 residues. In germline, CDR1 is SGHDT, CDR2 YYEEEE. This CDR3 reads CASSPPGLAGRTDTQYF. The CDR3 DNA reads as TGTGCCAGCAGCCCGCCCGGACTAGCGGGGAGGACAGATACGCAGTATTTT. Variable domain in full (rest from reference TRBV5-6 and TRBJ2-3): DAGVTQSPTHLIKTRGQQVTLRCSPKSGHDTVSWYQQALGQGPQFIFQYYEEEERQRGNFPDRFSGHQFPNYSSELNVNALLLGDSALYLCASSPPGLAGRTDTQYFGPGTRLTVL.

This chain uses TRBV4-2 with TRBJ1-5; 9 positions match TRBD1. The length of the CDR3 is 21 residues. Germline V gene data show CDR1 as LGHNA and CDR2 as YNFKEQ. The J segment lost 0 bases and the V segment lost 7 bases, leaving 22 bases of the junction unmatched. CDR3 in amino acids: CASTTNRGQGKNGYSNQPQHF. The CDR3, as DNA: TGTGCCAGCACCACGAACCGGGGACAGGGCAAGAATGGTTATAGCAATCAGCCCCAGCATTTT.

This clone turned up a few times. The chain uses TRBV28 and TRBJ1-4, with D uncertain. The CDR3 runs 14 residues. The germline V gene has CDR1 MDHEN and CDR2 SYDVKM. V lost 2 bases, J lost 4 bases, and 8 bases lay in between. The CDR3 loop is CASSLRGVNEKLFF. CDR3 in DNA: TGTGCCAGCAGTTTACGCGGGGTTAATGAAAAACTGTTTTTT.

This chain connects TRBV12-5 to TRBJ1-4; TRBD1 aligns across 7 bases. This CDR3 comprises 15 residues. J gave up 7 bases and V 3 bases, and 8 bases lay outside the gene matches. The germline gives CDR1 LGHNT, CDR2 FRNRAP. The DNA for the CDR3 is TGTGCTAGTGGTTTAAAGAGGGGGCGCGTTGAAAAACTGTTTTTT. This translates into CASGLKRGRVEKLFF.

The rearrangement joins TRBV27 to TRBJ1-5; weak D call: TRBD1 (5 bases). Germline-derived CDR1 and CDR2 are MNHEY and SMNVEV (reference sequence). The CDR3 is 15 amino acids. V was pared by 2 bases and J by 0 bases, with 8 bases between. DNA for the CDR3: TGTGCCAGCAGTTTAGGGGCGAGTAGCAATCAGCCCCAGCATTTT. It translates to CASSLGASSNQPQHF.

This chain connects TRBV30 to TRBJ1-6; D gene ambiguous. The CDR3 spans 14 residues. V was pared by 2 bases and J by 7 bases, with 12 bases between. From germline, CDR1 is GTSNPN and CDR2 SVGIG (reference sequence). CDR3 amino acids: CAWSLGSLNSPLHF. In nucleotides, the CDR3 is TGTGCCTGGAGTCTGGGGAGCCTGAATTCACCCCTCCACTTT.

The rearrangement joins TRBV6-5 to TRBJ1-6; possible D gene TRBD1, 5 bases. Germline V CDR1 and CDR2: MNHEY, SVGAGI. The CDR3 is 14 amino acids. Trimming removed 5 bases from V and 9 bases from J, with 14 bases in between. CDR3 nucleotides: TGTGCCAGCAGTAGCTTGGGGGGGGGTTCACCCCTCCACTTT. Its translation is CASSSLGGGSPLHF.

V usage is TRBV11-1 and J usage is TRBJ1-2; weak D call: TRBD1 (5 bases). The germline V and J ends were trimmed by 4 bases and 4 bases, with 7 bases remaining between them. The CDR3 sequence is 12 residues long. Germline V gives CDR1 SGHAT, CDR2 FQDESV (reference sequence). The CDR3 sequence: CASSSQAYGYTF. In DNA form, the CDR3 reads TGTGCCAGCAGCTCACAGGCCTATGGCTACACCTTC.

The chain employs TRBV28 and TRBJ1-1, with 7 bases identical to TRBD1. The J segment lost 4 bases and the V segment lost 3 bases, leaving 5 bases of the junction unmatched. The CDR3 extends over 14 amino acids. Germline V CDR1 and CDR2: MDHEN, SYDVKM. The CDR3 DNA sequence: TGTGCCAGCAGTTTGAACAGGGGTTTCACTGAAGCTTTCTTT. Amino acid sequence: CASSLNRGFTEAFF.

This clone was counted between two and nine times. This chain joins TRBV4-1 and TRBJ2-1; 8 bases are shared with TRBD2. Trimming at V came to 2 bases and at J to 8 bases, leaving 11 bases not matched to a gene. The CDR3 runs to 16 residues. Germline-derived CDR1 and CDR2 are MGHRA and YSYEKL. The CDR3 region is CASSQYGGANGDEQFF. The DNA for the CDR3 is TGCGCCAGCAGCCAATACGGGGGGGCGAATGGAGATGAGCAGTTCTTC.

The chain employs TRBV3-1 (or the pseudogene TRBV3-2) and TRBJ2-4, with D possibly matching TRBD1 (5 bases). The germline V gene encodes CDR1 LGHDT and CDR2 YNNKEL (reference sequence). CDR3 length: 16 amino acids. V lost 1 base, J lost 8 bases, and 18 bases lay in between. CDR3 in amino acids: CASSQGGSVDSDIQYF. The CDR3 DNA sequence: TGTGCCAGCAGCCAAGGGGGCAGTGTGGATTCAGACATTCAGTACTTC.

V gene TRBV11-3 combines with J gene TRBJ2-2; 7 bases fit TRBD1. Germline CDR1 SGHNT, CDR2 YENEEA. Trimming at V came to 1 base and at J to 4 bases, leaving 3 bases not matched to a gene. The CDR3 covers 15 residues. The CDR3 reads CASSLGGGFTGELFF. CDR3 nucleotide sequence: TGTGCCAGCAGCTTAGGAGGGGGCTTCACCGGGGAGCTGTTTTTT.

The rearrangement links TRBV3-1 (or the pseudogene TRBV3-2) to TRBJ2-7; 10 bases line up with TRBD2. The CDR3 consists of 15 residues. V lost 2 bases and J lost 5; bases outside the gene matches: 6. CDR1 is LGHDT and CDR2 is YNNKEL in the germline V gene (reference sequence). The CDR3 nucleotides read TGTGCCAGCAGCCAACTAGCGGGAGTTACCGACGAGCAGTACTTC. Its translation: CASSQLAGVTDEQYF.

V gene TRBV5-1 combines with J gene TRBJ2-2, with D perhaps TRBD1 (5 bases). Germline lookup yields CDR1 SGHRS and CDR2 YFSETQ. V was pared by 1 base and J by 6 bases, with 16 bases between. This CDR3 comprises 16 residues. The CDR3 nucleotides read TGCGCCAGCAGCTTGAATACTCAGGGTTCGGCCGGGGAGCTGTTTTTT. Encoded protein: CASSLNTQGSAGELFF.

This chain joins TRBV7-9 and TRBJ2-2; TRBD2 is a possible D gene (6 bases). V was cut by 5 bases and J by 1 base, with 14 bases left in between. The germline gives CDR1 SEHNR, CDR2 FQNEAQ (reference sequence). The CDR3 sequence is 16 residues long. CDR3 coding DNA: TGTGCCAGCAGCCCGAACCCGGGAGTGAACACCGGGGAGCTGTTTTTT. Protein product: CASSPNPGVNTGELFF.

The V and J genes are TRBV11-2 and TRBJ1-1, with 9 bases lining up with TRBD1. Germline V CDR1 and CDR2: SGHAT, FQNNGV. This CDR3 is built from 17 residues. With 0 bases clipped from V and 1 base from J, the junction kept 6 bases outside the gene matches. The CDR3 nucleotides are TGTGCCAGCAGCTTAGATTCTGGACAGGGGACGAACACTGAAGCTTTCTTT. This translates into CASSLDSGQGTNTEAFF. Together with reference TRBV11-2 and TRBJ1-1, the CDR3 gives the full variable domain: EAGVAQSPRYKIIEKRQSVAFWCNPISGHATLYWYQQILGQGPKLLIQFQNNGVVDDSQLPKDRFSAERLKGVDSTLKIQPAKLEDSAVYLCASSLDSGQGTNTEAFFGQGTRLTVV.

V gene TRBV9 combines with J gene TRBJ2-3; 10 bases are a match to TRBD2. Germline lookup yields CDR1 SGDLS and CDR2 YYNGEE. Trimming cost V 3 bases and J 7 bases; bases outside gene matches: 8. The length of the CDR3 is 15 residues. The CDR3 DNA reads as TGTGCCAGCAGCGAAACTCCTAGCGGGAGTAATACGCAGTATTTT. It codes for CASSETPSGSNTQYF.

This clone was found a few times. This chain joins TRBV30 and TRBJ1-3; perhaps TRBD1 as D (6 bases). Germline V gene sequence: CDR1 GTSNPN, CDR2 SVGIG (reference sequence). V dropped 8 bases and J dropped 0 bases, with 14 bases sitting between them. The CDR3 runs to 14 residues. Written as DNA, the CDR3 is TGTGCCCGGGGGCCCCAGTTCTCTGGAAACACCATATATTTT. Its translation: CARGPQFSGNTIYF.

V is TRBV5-4 and J is TRBJ1-6; D may be TRBD1 (6 bases). Trimming took off 0 bases at V and 5 bases at J, with 6 bases between the two ends. This CDR3 contains 14 residues. CDR1 and CDR2 (germline): SGHNT, YYREEE (reference sequence). The CDR3 spells CASSLGQDNSPLHF. The CDR3 DNA sequence: TGTGCCAGCAGCTTGGGACAGGATAATTCACCCCTCCACTTT.

The chain carries TRBV28 and TRBJ1-2; 10 bases line up with TRBD1. V lost 4 bases and J lost 5; bases outside the gene matches: 7. The germline V gene has CDR1 MDHEN and CDR2 SYDVKM. This CDR3 region has 15 residues. The CDR3 DNA is TGTGCCAGCAGTTCACCGGGACAGGGGTGGTATGGCTACACCTTC. The encoded protein is CASSSPGQGWYGYTF.

Here the CDR3 reads CSVEGQSTDTQYF. The CDR3 nucleotides read TGCAGCGTTGAAGGGCAGAGCACAGATACGCAGTATTTT. This chain links TRBV29-1 with TRBJ2-3; D gene unclear. Trimming stripped 1 base from V and 0 bases from J, with 5 bases between. There are 13 residues in the CDR3. Per the germline V gene, CDR1 is SQVTM and CDR2 is ANQGSEA.

Of note for this clone: The conserved phenylalanine or tryptophan normally closing the CDR3 is absent here, so this likely arose from a read error. The DNA is omitted, as the CDR3 cannot be located on it reliably, and the CDR3 follows TCRdb's listing. This sequence joins TRBV7-2 and TRBJ1-4; TRBD1, the table's D call, lacks a check against the DNA. The CDR3 adds up to 10 amino acids, both ends counted. CDR1 is SGHTA and CDR2 is FQGNSA in the germline V gene. The CDR3 sequence: CASSFLQGKI.

The chain combines TRBV6-5 with TRBJ2-4; 9 nucleotides match TRBD1. The CDR3 totals 16 residues. Germline-derived CDR1 and CDR2 are MNHEY and SVGAGI. J lost 7 bases, V lost 0 bases, and 7 bases had no gene match. The CDR3 region has the DNA TGTGCCAGCAGTTACTCCTCGGGACAGGGAAGGAACATTCAGTACTTC. Encoded protein: CASSYSSGQGRNIQYF.

This rearrangement joins TRBV7-8 to TRBJ1-1; 7 bases map to TRBD1. V was pared by 6 bases and J by 1 base, with 2 bases of the junction left unmatched. Germline V CDR1 and CDR2: SGHVS, FQNEAQ. The CDR3 contains 13 residues. The CDR3 spells CASSRQGNTEAFF. The CDR3, as DNA: TGTGCCAGCAGTAGACAGGGGAACACTGAAGCTTTCTTT.

Worth noting for this clone: At one of its ends the junction is not consistent with the germline gene, which may arise from a read error. The chain joins TRBV7-7 to TRBJ2-1; 9 nucleotides match TRBD2. Germline CDR1 reads SSHAT; CDR2 reads FNYEAQ (reference sequence). The CDR3 has 15 amino acids. The CDR3 nucleotides read TGTGCTAGCAGCAAAGGGACTAGCTATTTGTATGAGCAGTTCTTC. Protein sequence: CASSKGTSYLYEQFF.

The chain uses TRBV14 and TRBJ2-1, with D hard to call. CDR3 size: 13 residues. CDR1 and CDR2 (germline): SGHDN, FVKESK. Trimming left V 0 bases short and J 2 bases short, with 2 bases between. The CDR3 reads CASSQDTYNEQFF. The CDR3 nucleotides are TGTGCCAGCAGCCAAGATACCTACAATGAGCAGTTCTTC.